This TCR beta chain was recovered during a study of OX40 agonist ivuxolimab in advanced cancers. Regarding the study in general: Ivuxolimab, which targeted the costimulatory receptor OX40 (CD134), was an agonistic, fully human IgG2 monoclonal antibody. Prior anti-PD-1, anti-PD-L1 or anti-CTLA-4 therapy was permitted, and about 40% of dose-escalation patients had received checkpoint inhibitors. Of the roughly 51 dose-escalation patients, hepatocellular carcinoma was present in approximately 20, melanoma in approximately 15, renal cell carcinoma in 9 and head and neck cancer in 9. Intravenous ivuxolimab was administered to patients every 2 weeks at six dose levels: 0.01, 0.1, 0.3, 1.5, 3 and 10 mg/kg. Partial responses occurred in three dose-escalation patients: two with cutaneous melanoma and one with hepatocellular carcinoma. The purpose of peripheral TCRbeta sequencing was to test whether ivuxolimab changed TCR sequence diversity and led to clonal T-cell expansion. A male proportion of approximately 83% and a mean age of roughly 58 years, ranging from about 20 to 80, were recorded for the dose-escalation cohort. The paper reports the monotherapy dose-escalation portion (N of about 56 patients) of the phase I ivuxolimab trial.

Overall results and qualifications from the work: At doses of 0.1 to 3.0 mg/kg, clonal expansion of both CD4+ and CD8+ blood T cells was observed from baseline to week 6. The antigen specificity of the peripheral T cells that underwent clonal expansion was not determined. In partial responders in the 0.1-3.0 mg/kg groups, normalized peripheral clonal expansion was found to be among the lowest, especially among CD8+ T cells. Low levels of normalized T-cell clonal expansion were also shown by some nonresponding patients. After ivuxolimab, CD8+ T cells had more expanded clones than CD4+ T cells on average.

The trial excluded patients who had a history of autoimmune disease or who were on systemic immunosuppression. Peripheral blood for TCR sequencing was collected from all dose cohorts at baseline, on cycle 4 day 1, and on cycle 7 day 1. Samples were obtained from an open-label, multicenter, first-in-human phase I dose-escalation trial of ivuxolimab. Adults with locally advanced or metastatic melanoma, renal cell, hepatocellular, or head and neck squamous cell carcinoma were enrolled in the trial. Before TCR sequencing, CD4+ T cells and CD8+ T cells from peripheral blood were sorted into separate populations. This clone was counted between two and nine times. Which antigen it targets is not known. No base-level quality is on record; no much larger clone is a single base apart. Genomic DNA was extracted from sorted cells for sequencing of the TCRbeta CDR3 region. TCRbeta CDR3 regions were sequenced using the immunoSEQ Assay. The immuneACCESS repertoire file appears here via TCRdb, limited to in-frame rearrangements. These files lack a portion of the clones; in checked studies, under half of the deficit traces to unresolved V genes, and the cause of the others is not known. This sample has around 80,000 clones in its table, and approximately 85% of those were observed once. The ten most abundant clones make up approximately 0.5% of the sample.

The source is an adult with an advanced solid tumor such as melanoma, head and neck, liver or kidney cancer. Sequencing was performed on CD4+ or CD8+ T cells sorted from blood, taken in a trial of the OX40 agonist ivuxolimab.

The CDR3: CASSLSSPGQLYGYTF. The bases are TGTGCCAGCAGTTTATCCTCCCCGGGACAGCTGTATGGCTACACCTTC. The chain employs TRBV28 and TRBJ1-2; TRBD1 lines up with 7 middle nucleotides. The CDR3, cysteine through phenylalanine, is 16 amino acids long. The read is trimmed to its CDR3 DNA, 48 bases read in frame from base 1. V has 1 base trimmed and J has 5 bases trimmed; junction bases matching no gene number 10. The CDR1 and CDR2 encoded by the germline V gene are MDHEN and SYDVKM.